These T cell receptor beta chains were read from a single sample in a study of cytotoxic CD8 clonotypes in ibrutinib-treated CLL. The assay was immunoSEQ multiplex PCR, and TCRdb's table has in-frame clones only and misses some. Here the sample spans approximately 32,000 clones, 69% being singletons. Sequencing used PBMCs, obtained before ibrutinib treatment. Source of these receptors: a human donor with chronic lymphocytic leukemia. The CDR3 runs from the conserved cysteine through the conserved F or W. Fields, in order: D gene, clone size, V gene, J gene, CDR3 protein, CDR3 DNA. D genes are given only for firm matches. Expanded clones get a size class; other rows say once, few or many, or leave the size out.

d_call: TRBD2
clone_size: -
v_call: TRBV7-8
j_call: TRBJ2-5
cdr3_aa: CASSSLAFQETQYF
cdr3_nt: TGTGCCAGCAGCTCACTAGCGTTTCAAGAGACCCAGTACTTC

d_call: -
clone_size: -
v_call: TRBV2
j_call: TRBJ1-1
cdr3_aa: CASSHRVVNTEAFF
cdr3_nt: TGTGCCAGCAGTCACAGGGTTGTGAACACTGAAGCTTTCTTT

d_call: -
clone_size: -
v_call: TRBV10-3
j_call: TRBJ2-7
cdr3_aa: CAISGSSYEQYF
cdr3_nt: TGTGCCATCAGTGGGAGTTCCTACGAGCAGTACTTC

d_call: TRBD1
clone_size: few
v_call: TRBV5-1
j_call: TRBJ1-1
cdr3_aa: CASSPGQGADTEAFF
cdr3_nt: TGCGCCAGCAGCCCCGGACAGGGGGCGGACACTGAAGCTTTCTTT

d_call: -
clone_size: -
v_call: TRBV19
j_call: TRBJ1-2
cdr3_aa: CASSIEGNWGYTF
cdr3_nt: TGTGCCAGTAGTATAGAAGGGAATTGGGGCTACACCTTC

d_call: -
clone_size: -
v_call: TRBV27
j_call: TRBJ2-2
cdr3_aa: CASSLRGSTNTGELFF
cdr3_nt: TGTGCCAGCAGTTTGCGCGGAAGTACGAACACCGGGGAGCTGTTTTTT

d_call: TRBD1
clone_size: large
v_call: TRBV28
j_call: TRBJ2-7
cdr3_aa: CASRLDRASSYEQYF
cdr3_nt: TGTGCCAGCAGACTTGACAGGGCTAGTTCCTACGAGCAGTACTTC

d_call: -
clone_size: -
v_call: TRBV18
j_call: TRBJ2-3
cdr3_aa: CASSPPRSTDTQYF
cdr3_nt: TGTGCCAGCTCACCACCTCGTAGCACAGATACGCAGTATTTT

d_call: -
clone_size: -
v_call: TRBV28
j_call: TRBJ2-7
cdr3_aa: CASEPGTRSPYEQYF
cdr3_nt: TGTGCCAGCGAGCCCGGGACACGGTCACCCTACGAGCAGTACTTC

d_call: -
clone_size: -
v_call: TRBV18
j_call: TRBJ1-3
cdr3_aa: CASSPRQEGGNTIYF
cdr3_nt: TGTGCCAGCTCACCTAGACAGGAGGGTGGAAACACCATATATTTT

d_call: -
clone_size: -
v_call: TRBV30
j_call: TRBJ1-1
cdr3_aa: CAWSVGTKGRAFF
cdr3_nt: TGTGCCTGGAGTGTCGGGACGAAGGGAAGAGCTTTCTTT

d_call: TRBD2
clone_size: -
v_call: TRBV5-1
j_call: TRBJ2-7
cdr3_aa: CASSLDSGSTYEQYF
cdr3_nt: TGCGCCAGCAGCTTGGATAGCGGGTCGACCTACGAGCAGTACTTC

d_call: -
clone_size: -
v_call: TRBV5-8
j_call: TRBJ1-1
cdr3_aa: CATGELHWGNTEAFF
cdr3_nt: TGTGCCACGGGCGAGCTCCACTGGGGGAACACTGAAGCTTTCTTT

d_call: -
clone_size: -
v_call: TRBV15
j_call: TRBJ1-2
cdr3_aa: CATSRDMLGANYGYTF
cdr3_nt: TGTGCCACCAGCAGAGATATGTTGGGGGCCAATTATGGCTACACCTTC

d_call: TRBD2
clone_size: -
v_call: TRBV28
j_call: TRBJ2-1
cdr3_aa: CASSLWTSGYNEQFF
cdr3_nt: TGTGCCAGCAGTTTATGGACTAGCGGGTACAATGAGCAGTTCTTC

d_call: TRBD2
clone_size: -
v_call: TRBV11-2
j_call: TRBJ2-7
cdr3_aa: CASSRPGLAGIYEQYF
cdr3_nt: TGTGCCAGCAGCCGACCGGGACTAGCGGGGATATACGAGCAGTACTTC

d_call: TRBD1
clone_size: -
v_call: TRBV6-9
j_call: TRBJ2-7
cdr3_aa: CASSWDRTNEQYF
cdr3_nt: TGTGCCAGCAGCTGGGACAGGACCAACGAGCAGTACTTC

d_call: -
clone_size: -
v_call: TRBV7-2
j_call: TRBJ1-1
cdr3_aa: CASSLGWVSTEAFF
cdr3_nt: TGTGCCAGCAGCTTGGGTTGGGTTAGCACTGAAGCTTTCTTT

d_call: -
clone_size: -
v_call: TRBV28
j_call: TRBJ2-2
cdr3_aa: CASSSPGENTGELFF
cdr3_nt: TGTGCCAGCAGTTCCCCCGGGGAGAACACCGGGGAGCTGTTTTTT

d_call: -
clone_size: -
v_call: TRBV4-2
j_call: TRBJ2-3
cdr3_aa: CASSQHRDSTDTQYF
cdr3_nt: TGTGCCAGCAGCCAACACAGGGACAGCACAGATACGCAGTATTTT

d_call: TRBD1
clone_size: -
v_call: TRBV28
j_call: TRBJ2-7
cdr3_aa: CASSTPRQGGDEQYF
cdr3_nt: TGTGCCAGCAGCACTCCCCGACAGGGCGGCGACGAGCAGTACTTC

d_call: -
clone_size: -
v_call: TRBV9
j_call: TRBJ2-6
cdr3_aa: CASSEQGTGANVLTF
cdr3_nt: TGTGCCAGCAGCGAACAGGGTACAGGGGCCAACGTCCTGACTTTC

d_call: -
clone_size: many
v_call: TRBV27
j_call: TRBJ1-4
cdr3_aa: CASSLSGEGEKLFF
cdr3_nt: TGTGCCAGCAGTTTATCGGGGGAGGGTGAAAAACTGTTTTTT

d_call: -
clone_size: -
v_call: TRBV30
j_call: TRBJ1-2
cdr3_aa: CAWRRTSNYGYTF
cdr3_nt: TGTGCCTGGAGGAGGACATCTAACTATGGCTACACCTTC

d_call: -
clone_size: -
v_call: TRBV11-3
j_call: TRBJ2-6
cdr3_aa: CASSLRAQSSGANVLTF
cdr3_nt: TGTGCCAGCAGCCTCCGGGCCCAATCCTCTGGGGCCAACGTCCTGACTTTC

d_call: -
clone_size: -
v_call: TRBV2
j_call: TRBJ2-7
cdr3_aa: CASNSEVNSYEQYF
cdr3_nt: TGTGCCAGCAATTCCGAAGTAAACTCCTACGAGCAGTACTTC

d_call: -
clone_size: many
v_call: TRBV4-3
j_call: TRBJ1-1
cdr3_aa: CASSQPTGQNTEAFF
cdr3_nt: TGCGCCAGCAGCCAACCGACAGGACAGAACACTGAAGCTTTCTTT

d_call: -
clone_size: few
v_call: TRBV5-4
j_call: TRBJ1-1
cdr3_aa: CASSLETFTEAFF
cdr3_nt: TGTGCCAGCAGCTTGGAAACCTTCACTGAAGCTTTCTTT

d_call: TRBD1
clone_size: -
v_call: TRBV7-2
j_call: TRBJ1-2
cdr3_aa: CASSWDRGPYGYTF
cdr3_nt: TGTGCCAGCAGCTGGGACAGGGGGCCATATGGCTACACCTTC

d_call: -
clone_size: -
v_call: TRBV2
j_call: TRBJ1-1
cdr3_aa: CASRKTGTEAFF
cdr3_nt: TGTGCCAGCAGAAAGACGGGGACTGAAGCTTTCTTT

d_call: TRBD2
clone_size: -
v_call: TRBV7-6
j_call: TRBJ2-1
cdr3_aa: CASSLVSGSGYEQFF
cdr3_nt: TGTGCCAGCAGCTTAGTTAGCGGGAGCGGCTATGAGCAGTTCTTC

d_call: -
clone_size: -
v_call: TRBV15
j_call: TRBJ2-7
cdr3_aa: CATSRDPGSYEQYF
cdr3_nt: TGTGCCACCAGCAGAGATCCAGGGTCCTACGAGCAGTACTTC

d_call: -
clone_size: -
v_call: TRBV19
j_call: TRBJ1-2
cdr3_aa: CASSIDSYYGYTF
cdr3_nt: TGTGCCAGTAGTATCGATAGTTACTATGGCTACACCTTC

d_call: TRBD1
clone_size: -
v_call: TRBV18
j_call: TRBJ2-2
cdr3_aa: CASSPTHGTDGELFF
cdr3_nt: TGTGCCAGCTCACCAACGCATGGGACAGACGGGGAGCTGTTTTTT

d_call: -
clone_size: -
v_call: TRBV7-2
j_call: TRBJ2-5
cdr3_aa: CASSFTLETQYF
cdr3_nt: TGTGCCAGCAGCTTCACTTTGGAGACCCAGTACTTC

d_call: -
clone_size: -
v_call: TRBV5-4
j_call: TRBJ2-5
cdr3_aa: CASSLFGETQYF
cdr3_nt: TGTGCCAGCAGCTTGTTCGGGGAGACCCAGTACTTC

d_call: -
clone_size: few
v_call: TRBV5-1
j_call: TRBJ2-3
cdr3_aa: CASSPREGGSTDTQYF
cdr3_nt: TGCGCCAGCAGCCCCCGTGAGGGGGGGAGCACAGATACGCAGTATTTT

d_call: TRBD1
clone_size: -
v_call: TRBV5-5
j_call: TRBJ1-3
cdr3_aa: CASAWGQGDTIYF
cdr3_nt: TGTGCCAGCGCCTGGGGACAGGGAGACACCATATATTTT

d_call: TRBD1
clone_size: many
v_call: TRBV18
j_call: TRBJ1-2
cdr3_aa: CASSQTGNYGYTF
cdr3_nt: TGTGCCAGCTCACAGACAGGGAACTATGGCTACACCTTC

d_call: -
clone_size: once
v_call: TRBV7-8
j_call: TRBJ2-7
cdr3_aa: CASSLVLGQGYEQYF
cdr3_nt: TGTGCCAGCAGCTTAGTTCTCGGGCAGGGCTACGAGCAGTACTTC

d_call: -
clone_size: -
v_call: TRBV11-2
j_call: TRBJ2-4
cdr3_aa: CASSFEAKNIQYF
cdr3_nt: TGTGCCAGCAGCTTCGAGGCCAAAAACATTCAGTACTTC

d_call: TRBD2
clone_size: -
v_call: TRBV30
j_call: TRBJ2-1
cdr3_aa: CAWSSPSGSMNEQFF
cdr3_nt: TGTGCCTGGAGTTCACCTAGCGGGAGTATGAATGAGCAGTTCTTC

d_call: -
clone_size: -
v_call: TRBV20-1
j_call: TRBJ2-7
cdr3_aa: CSAVSGGEQYF
cdr3_nt: TGCAGTGCCGTAAGCGGTGGGGAGCAGTACTTC

d_call: -
clone_size: -
v_call: TRBV20-1
j_call: TRBJ2-1
cdr3_aa: CSGISYNEQFF
cdr3_nt: TGCAGTGGAATCTCCTACAATGAGCAGTTCTTC

d_call: -
clone_size: few
v_call: TRBV18
j_call: TRBJ2-2
cdr3_aa: CASSPYPNGELFF
cdr3_nt: TGTGCCAGCTCACCATATCCGAACGGGGAGCTGTTTTTT

d_call: -
clone_size: -
v_call: TRBV4-2
j_call: TRBJ1-3
cdr3_aa: CASSLSAAMDGNTIYF
cdr3_nt: TGTGCCAGCAGTCTAAGCGCGGCAATGGACGGAAACACCATATATTTT

d_call: -
clone_size: many
v_call: TRBV10-3
j_call: TRBJ2-7
cdr3_aa: CAISDSTDEQYF
cdr3_nt: TGTGCCATCAGTGACAGTACGGACGAGCAGTACTTC

d_call: -
clone_size: -
v_call: TRBV18
j_call: TRBJ2-2
cdr3_aa: CASSPGQNTGELFF
cdr3_nt: TGTGCCAGCTCACCGGGACAAAACACCGGGGAGCTGTTTTTT

d_call: TRBD1
clone_size: -
v_call: TRBV19
j_call: TRBJ1-2
cdr3_aa: CASSIPGTAHGYTF
cdr3_nt: TGTGCCAGTAGTATACCCGGGACAGCTCATGGCTACACCTTC

d_call: TRBD2
clone_size: -
v_call: TRBV5-4
j_call: TRBJ2-3
cdr3_aa: CASSGGLAGDTQYF
cdr3_nt: TGTGCCAGCAGCGGTGGACTAGCGGGGGATACGCAGTATTTT

d_call: TRBD2
clone_size: once
v_call: TRBV4-1
j_call: TRBJ2-5
cdr3_aa: CASSQDGGVGGETQYF
cdr3_nt: TGCGCCAGCAGCCAAGATGGGGGGGTGGGAGGGGAGACCCAGTACTTC

d_call: -
clone_size: -
v_call: TRBV5-1
j_call: TRBJ2-7
cdr3_aa: CASSLDGGYYEQYF
cdr3_nt: TGCGCCAGCAGCTTGGACGGTGGATACTACGAGCAGTACTTC

d_call: TRBD1
clone_size: -
v_call: TRBV10-3
j_call: TRBJ1-4
cdr3_aa: CASSTGVREKLFF
cdr3_nt: TGTGCCAGTTCTACAGGGGTGCGAGAAAAACTGTTTTTT

d_call: TRBD1
clone_size: -
v_call: TRBV27
j_call: TRBJ1-2
cdr3_aa: CASSGGDRQRNGYTF
cdr3_nt: TGTGCCAGCAGTGGGGGGGACAGGCAACGTAATGGCTACACCTTC

d_call: -
clone_size: -
v_call: TRBV7-9
j_call: TRBJ1-6
cdr3_aa: CASSLGPASSPLHF
cdr3_nt: TGTGCCAGCAGCTTAGGGCCCGCGAGCTCACCCCTCCACTTT

d_call: TRBD2
clone_size: -
v_call: TRBV4-3
j_call: TRBJ2-7
cdr3_aa: CASSPGGSGRARKGEQYF
cdr3_nt: TGCGCCAGCAGCCCGGGGGGTAGCGGGAGGGCCAGGAAAGGCGAGCAGTACTTC

d_call: TRBD1
clone_size: -
v_call: TRBV5-1
j_call: TRBJ2-1
cdr3_aa: CASSLDRGNEQFF
cdr3_nt: TGCGCCAGCAGCTTGGACAGGGGGAATGAGCAGTTCTTC

d_call: -
clone_size: few
v_call: TRBV28
j_call: TRBJ2-2
cdr3_aa: CASSLFGGNTGELFF
cdr3_nt: TGTGCCAGCAGTTTATTCGGGGGTAACACCGGGGAGCTGTTTTTT

d_call: -
clone_size: once
v_call: TRBV6-1
j_call: TRBJ1-1
cdr3_aa: CASSEVGAWAEAFF
cdr3_nt: TGTGCCAGCAGTGAAGTGGGGGCGTGGGCTGAAGCTTTCTTT

d_call: TRBD2
clone_size: -
v_call: TRBV28
j_call: TRBJ2-1
cdr3_aa: CASSLRSGAEQFF
cdr3_nt: TGTGCCAGCAGTTTACGGAGCGGGGCTGAGCAGTTCTTC